Given below is one TCR beta chain in context. Its antigen target is currently unknown. No qualities accompany the bases; no much larger clone lies one base away. CDR1 and CDR2 are read off the germline V gene (reference sequence) as SEHNR and FQNEAQ. V lost 5 bases and J lost 0 bases, and the count of bases not matched to a germline gene is 16. Counted from cysteine to phenylalanine, this CDR3 has 19 amino acids. Kept here is only the CDR3 DNA, which spans 57 bases and is read in frame from base 1. This record comes from a study of OX40 agonist ivuxolimab in advanced cancers. A note on the overall study: Ivuxolimab was an agonistic, fully human IgG2 monoclonal antibody directed against OX40 (CD134), a costimulatory receptor. Intravenous ivuxolimab was administered to patients every 2 weeks at six dose levels: 0.01, 0.1, 0.3, 1.5, 3 and 10 mg/kg. Among the approximately 50 dose-escalation patients, about 19 had hepatocellular carcinoma, 15 or so melanoma, 9 renal cell carcinoma and 9 head and neck cancer. The dose-escalation cohort was around 84% male with a mean age of approximately 60 years, ranging from roughly 20 to 85. Prior anti-PD-1, anti-PD-L1 or anti-CTLA-4 therapy was permitted, and checkpoint inhibitors had been received by around 39% of dose-escalation patients. Partial responses occurred in three dose-escalation patients, of whom one had hepatocellular carcinoma and two had cutaneous melanoma. Peripheral TCRbeta sequencing aimed to test whether ivuxolimab altered TCR sequence diversity and caused clonal T-cell expansion. The paper describes the monotherapy dose-escalation part (N of about 47 patients) of the phase I trial of ivuxolimab.

Patients with a history of autoimmune disease or receiving systemic immunosuppression were excluded from the trial. Peripheral blood for TCR sequencing was drawn from every dose cohort at baseline, at cycle 4 day 1 and at cycle 7 day 1. The samples were taken from a phase I, first-in-human, multicenter, open-label dose-escalation trial of ivuxolimab. Adults with locally advanced or metastatic head and neck squamous cell, hepatocellular, melanoma or renal cell carcinoma were enrolled in the trial. CD4+ and CD8+ T cells were sorted separately from peripheral blood before TCR sequencing. Genomic DNA was isolated from the sorted cells so that the TCRbeta CDR3 region could be sequenced. The immunoSEQ Assay was used to sequence the TCRbeta CDR3 regions. In TCRdb, the immuneACCESS table is reduced to in-frame sequences with V and J assigned. These tables do not hold every clone; where another copy was compared, an unresolved V gene accounts for under half, and the others remain unexplained. This sample lists about 71,000 clones; over 90% were detected once. The ten biggest clones cover roughly 14% of the sample.

What the study reported, not specific to this receptor: After ivuxolimab, CD8+ T cells had more expanded clones than CD4+ T cells on average. The antigen specificity of the clonally expanded peripheral T cells was not determined. Low levels of normalized T-cell clonal expansion were also seen in some patients who did not respond. In the 0.1-3.0 mg/kg groups, partial responders had among the lowest normalized peripheral clonal expansion, particularly in CD8+ T cells. Clonal expansion of both CD4+ and CD8+ blood T cells was observed from baseline to week 6 at doses 0.1 to 3.0 mg/kg.

Sequences were derived from CD4+ or CD8+ T cells sorted from blood, sampled in a trial of the OX40 agonist ivuxolimab. The chain employs TRBV7-9 and TRBJ2-4, and 7 junction bases match TRBD1. The clonotype originates from an adult with an advanced solid tumor such as melanoma, head and neck, liver or kidney cancer. The DNA reads as follows: TGTGCCAGCAGCATTAACAAGCCCACAGGGGATCTAGCCAAAAACATTCAGTACTTC. Its translation is CASSINKPTGDLAKNIQYF.